A selection of T cell receptor beta chains follows, all from one sample in a study of regulatory and conventional T cells in RAG deficiency. Generated by immunoSEQ multiplex PCR, the TCRdb table keeps only in-frame clones and is missing some. Here the sample spans approximately 8,500 clones, around 82% being singletons. These same data were also listed under a study on regulatory T cells.

Sequences were obtained from CD8+ T cells sorted from blood. The origin of the receptors is a human donor in good health. Each CDR3 is given with its conserved first and last residue. The order of the fields is CDR3 protein, CDR3 DNA, J gene, V gene, clone size, CDR3 length, D gene. A D gene is named only where the DNA matches it firmly. Part of the rows lack a size; the others show once, few, many or a class for expanded clones.

CDR3 protein: CASSETGESTEAFF; CDR3 DNA: TGTGCCAGCAGTGAGACAGGGGAGAGCACTGAAGCTTTCTTT; J gene: TRBJ1-1; V gene: TRBV6-1; clone size: .; CDR3 length: 14; D gene: TRBD1
CDR3 protein: CASSSGQGDEQYF; CDR3 DNA: TGTGCCAGCAGTTCAGGACAGGGAGACGAGCAGTACTTC; J gene: TRBJ2-7; V gene: TRBV27; clone size: .; CDR3 length: 13; D gene: TRBD1
CDR3 protein: CASSGKDGYTF; CDR3 DNA: TGTGCCAGCAGTGGCAAGGATGGCTACACCTTC; J gene: TRBJ1-2; V gene: TRBV27; clone size: once; CDR3 length: 11; D gene: .
CDR3 protein: CASSPGQGDYGYTF; CDR3 DNA: TGTGCCAGCAGCCCGGGACAGGGAGACTATGGCTACACCTTC; J gene: TRBJ1-2; V gene: TRBV7-6; clone size: .; CDR3 length: 14; D gene: TRBD1
CDR3 protein: CASSPNIAGEIYEQFF; CDR3 DNA: TGTGCCAGCTCACCGAATATAGCGGGAGAAATATATGAGCAGTTCTTC; J gene: TRBJ2-1; V gene: TRBV18; clone size: .; CDR3 length: 16; D gene: TRBD2
CDR3 protein: CAWSTVTRVGDEQFF; CDR3 DNA: TGTGCCTGGAGTACGGTAACCCGAGTTGGGGATGAGCAGTTCTTC; J gene: TRBJ2-1; V gene: TRBV30; clone size: .; CDR3 length: 15; D gene: .
CDR3 protein: CASSAGNRGTDTQYF; CDR3 DNA: TGTGCCAGCAGCGCGGGGAATAGGGGCACAGATACGCAGTATTTT; J gene: TRBJ2-3; V gene: TRBV7-2; clone size: .; CDR3 length: 15; D gene: .
CDR3 protein: CASSIGAGVKYF; CDR3 DNA: TGTGCCAGTAGTATCGGGGCAGGGGTGAAGTATTTT; J gene: TRBJ2-3; V gene: TRBV19; clone size: .; CDR3 length: 12; D gene: .
CDR3 protein: CASSEVVETGTYEQYF; CDR3 DNA: TGTGCCAGCAGTGAAGTGGTGGAGACAGGGACCTACGAGCAGTACTTC; J gene: TRBJ2-7; V gene: TRBV6-1; clone size: .; CDR3 length: 16; D gene: TRBD1
CDR3 protein: CASSFGGPYNEQFF; CDR3 DNA: TGCGCCAGCAGCTTCGGGGGGCCCTACAATGAGCAGTTCTTC; J gene: TRBJ2-1; V gene: TRBV5-1; clone size: .; CDR3 length: 14; D gene: .
CDR3 protein: CASSLDTSSGNTIYF; CDR3 DNA: TGTGCCAGCAGCTTAGATACAAGCTCTGGAAACACCATATATTTT; J gene: TRBJ1-3; V gene: TRBV7-6; clone size: .; CDR3 length: 15; D gene: .
CDR3 protein: CASSRGTDGNNQPQHF; CDR3 DNA: TGTGCCAGCAGTCGAGGGACAGACGGAAACAATCAGCCCCAGCATTTT; J gene: TRBJ1-5; V gene: TRBV28; clone size: .; CDR3 length: 16; D gene: TRBD1
CDR3 protein: CASSTSSEGAQETQYF; CDR3 DNA: TGCGCCAGCAGCACTTCGTCCGAGGGAGCACAAGAGACCCAGTACTTC; J gene: TRBJ2-5; V gene: TRBV5-1; clone size: hyperexpanded; CDR3 length: 16; D gene: .
CDR3 protein: CASSFLGDYGYTF; CDR3 DNA: TGTGCCAGCAGCTTTCTAGGAGACTATGGCTACACCTTC; J gene: TRBJ1-2; V gene: TRBV5-5; clone size: .; CDR3 length: 13; D gene: .
CDR3 protein: CASTPRGYNQPQHF; CDR3 DNA: TGTGCCAGCACCCCTCGGGGTTACAATCAGCCCCAGCATTTT; J gene: TRBJ1-5; V gene: TRBV6-5; clone size: .; CDR3 length: 14; D gene: .
CDR3 protein: CASSPGGPYSNQPQHF; CDR3 DNA: TGTGCCAGCTCACCGGGGGGGCCTTATAGCAATCAGCCCCAGCATTTT; J gene: TRBJ1-5; V gene: TRBV18; clone size: once; CDR3 length: 16; D gene: .
CDR3 protein: CASSLAWGQGSYEQYF; CDR3 DNA: TGTGCCAGCAGCCTGGCATGGGGTCAGGGGTCCTACGAGCAGTACTTC; J gene: TRBJ2-7; V gene: TRBV5-6; clone size: .; CDR3 length: 16; D gene: .
CDR3 protein: CASTGTPYNEQFF; CDR3 DNA: TGTGCCAGCACCGGGACTCCGTACAATGAGCAGTTCTTC; J gene: TRBJ2-1; V gene: TRBV6-5; clone size: .; CDR3 length: 13; D gene: .
CDR3 protein: CASSSSPPYEQYF; CDR3 DNA: TGTGCCAGCAGCTCGAGCCCGCCATACGAGCAGTACTTC; J gene: TRBJ2-7; V gene: TRBV11-2; clone size: .; CDR3 length: 13; D gene: .
CDR3 protein: CATSRVTGFVEQYF; CDR3 DNA: TGTGCCACCAGCAGGGTTACAGGGTTCGTCGAGCAGTACTTC; J gene: TRBJ2-7; V gene: TRBV15; clone size: once; CDR3 length: 14; D gene: .
CDR3 protein: CASSTLGIQETQYF; CDR3 DNA: TGTGCCAGCAGCACACTCGGAATTCAAGAGACCCAGTACTTC; J gene: TRBJ2-5; V gene: TRBV7-2; clone size: .; CDR3 length: 14; D gene: .
CDR3 protein: CASSLERETYNEQFF; CDR3 DNA: TGTGCCAGCAGCTTAGAGAGGGAAACCTACAATGAGCAGTTCTTC; J gene: TRBJ2-1; V gene: TRBV13; clone size: .; CDR3 length: 15; D gene: .
CDR3 protein: CASSDLFAEDNEQFF; CDR3 DNA: TGCGCCAGCAGTGATCTCTTTGCCGAGGACAATGAGCAGTTCTTC; J gene: TRBJ2-1; V gene: TRBV10-1; clone size: .; CDR3 length: 15; D gene: .
CDR3 protein: CASSQGQSAEAFF; CDR3 DNA: TGCGCCAGCAGCCAGGGACAGTCGGCTGAAGCTTTCTTT; J gene: TRBJ1-1; V gene: TRBV5-1; clone size: .; CDR3 length: 13; D gene: TRBD1
CDR3 protein: CASSVDQYATNEKLFF; CDR3 DNA: TGTGCCAGCAGCGTAGATCAGTATGCAACTAATGAAAAACTGTTTTTT; J gene: TRBJ1-4; V gene: TRBV9; clone size: .; CDR3 length: 16; D gene: .
CDR3 protein: CASSVAGDIGEQFF; CDR3 DNA: TGTGCCAGCAGCGTAGCAGGGGATATCGGTGAGCAGTTCTTC; J gene: TRBJ2-1; V gene: TRBV9; clone size: .; CDR3 length: 14; D gene: .
CDR3 protein: CASSRQRGQYF; CDR3 DNA: TGTGCCAGCAGCCGACAGCGGGGGCAGTACTTC; J gene: TRBJ2-7; V gene: TRBV7-9; clone size: .; CDR3 length: 11; D gene: TRBD2
CDR3 protein: CASSLGELGGPGDEQYF; CDR3 DNA: TGTGCCAGCAGCTTAGGAGAACTGGGAGGGCCGGGGGACGAGCAGTACTTC; J gene: TRBJ2-7; V gene: TRBV7-6; clone size: .; CDR3 length: 17; D gene: TRBD2
CDR3 protein: CASSYEGTGGYEQYF; CDR3 DNA: TGTGCCAGCAGCTATGAAGGGACAGGGGGCTACGAGCAGTACTTC; J gene: TRBJ2-7; V gene: TRBV7-6; clone size: once; CDR3 length: 15; D gene: TRBD1
CDR3 protein: CASSITSGAYEQYF; CDR3 DNA: TGTGCCAGTAGCATCACTTCGGGGGCCTACGAGCAGTACTTC; J gene: TRBJ2-7; V gene: TRBV19; clone size: .; CDR3 length: 14; D gene: .
CDR3 protein: CASSQEGGGTYEQYF; CDR3 DNA: TGCGCCAGCAGCCAAGAGGGCGGCGGTACCTACGAGCAGTACTTC; J gene: TRBJ2-7; V gene: TRBV4-1; clone size: .; CDR3 length: 15; D gene: .
CDR3 protein: CASGLIDTTGELFF; CDR3 DNA: TGTGCCAGCGGCTTGATTGACACCACCGGGGAGCTGTTTTTT; J gene: TRBJ2-2; V gene: TRBV5-4; clone size: few; CDR3 length: 14; D gene: .
CDR3 protein: CASSLSTGKETQYF; CDR3 DNA: TGCGCCAGCAGCCTTTCGACTGGGAAAGAGACCCAGTACTTC; J gene: TRBJ2-5; V gene: TRBV5-1; clone size: .; CDR3 length: 14; D gene: .
CDR3 protein: CASSRGTVSNQPQHF; CDR3 DNA: TGTGCCAGTAGCCGGGGGACAGTTAGCAATCAGCCCCAGCATTTT; J gene: TRBJ1-5; V gene: TRBV19; clone size: few; CDR3 length: 15; D gene: TRBD1
CDR3 protein: CASSVGTGSNTEAFF; CDR3 DNA: TGTGCCAGCAGCGTTGGGACAGGATCGAACACTGAAGCTTTCTTT; J gene: TRBJ1-1; V gene: TRBV9; clone size: .; CDR3 length: 15; D gene: TRBD1
CDR3 protein: CASRGQHLTQYF; CDR3 DNA: TGTGCCAGCAGGGGACAACACCTTACCCAGTACTTC; J gene: TRBJ2-7; V gene: TRBV27; clone size: .; CDR3 length: 12; D gene: .
CDR3 protein: CASSEVAGGNSPLHF; CDR3 DNA: TGTGCCAGCAGTGAGGTGGCAGGGGGTAATTCACCCCTCCACTTT; J gene: TRBJ1-6; V gene: TRBV6-1; clone size: .; CDR3 length: 15; D gene: TRBD1
CDR3 protein: CASSEGLADVEQFF; CDR3 DNA: TGTGCCAGCAGCGAGGGACTAGCGGATGTTGAGCAGTTCTTC; J gene: TRBJ2-1; V gene: TRBV7-9; clone size: medium-sized; CDR3 length: 14; D gene: TRBD2
CDR3 protein: CASSMGLPGNTEAFF; CDR3 DNA: TGTGCCAGTAGTATGGGATTACCAGGGAACACTGAAGCTTTCTTT; J gene: TRBJ1-1; V gene: TRBV19; clone size: once; CDR3 length: 15; D gene: .
CDR3 protein: CASSQVPAGGPEETQYF; CDR3 DNA: TGCGCCAGCAGCCAAGTTCCGGCGGGAGGGCCCGAGGAGACCCAGTACTTC; J gene: TRBJ2-5; V gene: TRBV4-1; clone size: .; CDR3 length: 17; D gene: TRBD2
CDR3 protein: CASSWRQGGTEAFF; CDR3 DNA: TGCGCCAGCAGCTGGAGACAGGGGGGCACTGAAGCTTTCTTT; J gene: TRBJ1-1; V gene: TRBV5-1; clone size: once; CDR3 length: 14; D gene: TRBD1
CDR3 protein: CASSFTGSEAFF; CDR3 DNA: TGTGCCAGCAGCTTTACAGGGTCTGAAGCTTTCTTT; J gene: TRBJ1-1; V gene: TRBV5-5; clone size: .; CDR3 length: 12; D gene: .
CDR3 protein: CASSLASGSGYNEQFF; CDR3 DNA: TGTGCCAGCAGCTTGGCTAGCGGGAGTGGCTACAATGAGCAGTTCTTC; J gene: TRBJ2-1; V gene: TRBV5-6; clone size: once; CDR3 length: 16; D gene: TRBD2
CDR3 protein: CASSIAQYGTQYF; CDR3 DNA: TGTGCCAGTAGTATAGCTCAGTACGGGACCCAGTACTTC; J gene: TRBJ2-5; V gene: TRBV19; clone size: .; CDR3 length: 13; D gene: .
CDR3 protein: CASSEAGHSNQPQHF; CDR3 DNA: TGTGCCAGCAGTGAAGCAGGTCATAGCAATCAGCCCCAGCATTTT; J gene: TRBJ1-5; V gene: TRBV2; clone size: medium-sized; CDR3 length: 15; D gene: .
CDR3 protein: CATDASNTGELFF; CDR3 DNA: TGTGCCACCGATGCCTCGAACACCGGGGAGCTGTTTTTT; J gene: TRBJ2-2; V gene: TRBV19; clone size: .; CDR3 length: 13; D gene: .
CDR3 protein: CASSPKPGGTDTQYF; CDR3 DNA: TGTGCCAGCAGCCCGAAGCCAGGGGGCACAGATACGCAGTATTTT; J gene: TRBJ2-3; V gene: TRBV11-2; clone size: .; CDR3 length: 15; D gene: .